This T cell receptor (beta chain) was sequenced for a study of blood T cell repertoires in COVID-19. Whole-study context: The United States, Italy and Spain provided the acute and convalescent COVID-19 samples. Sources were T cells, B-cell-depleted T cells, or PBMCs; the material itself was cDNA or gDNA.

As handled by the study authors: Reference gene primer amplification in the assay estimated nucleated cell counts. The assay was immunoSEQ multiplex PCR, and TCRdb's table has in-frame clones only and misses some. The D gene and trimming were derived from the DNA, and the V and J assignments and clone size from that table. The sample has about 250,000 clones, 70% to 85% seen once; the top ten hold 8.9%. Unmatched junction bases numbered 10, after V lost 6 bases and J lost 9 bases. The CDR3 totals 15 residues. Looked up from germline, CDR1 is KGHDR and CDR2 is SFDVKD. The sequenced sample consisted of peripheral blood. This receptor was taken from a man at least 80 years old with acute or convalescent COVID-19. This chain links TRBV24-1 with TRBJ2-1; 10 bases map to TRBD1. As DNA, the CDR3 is TGTGCCACCAGTAGGGCGGGGACAGGGGATGGTGAGCAGTTCTTC. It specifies CATSRAGTGDGEQFF.